This T cell receptor (beta chain) stems from a study of cytomegalovirus exposure and HLA in healthy donors. Per the germline V gene, CDR1 is SGHTA and CDR2 is FQGNSA. This CDR3 has 16 amino acids. The J segment lost 0 bases and the V segment lost 5 bases, leaving 7 bases of the junction unmatched. 60 Vbeta and 13 Jbeta primers were used in PCR. Repertoires were generated with immunoSEQ multiplex PCR, while TCRdb's copy carries only in-frame clones and drops some. The profile shows tens of thousands of clones, over 55% of them singletons. The chain couples TRBV7-2 to TRBJ2-7, with TRBD2 identical over 10 bases. The receptor's source is a man aged 35 to 55 in good health and CMV-seropositive. Sequenced sample: PBMCs. Written as DNA, the CDR3 is TGTGCCAGCAGCGCCCCCCTAGCGGGGGCCTCCTACGAGCAGTACTTC. Its translation is CASSAPLAGASYEQYF.